Shown below are 18 T cell receptor beta chains from a single sample sequenced in a study of T cells after yellow fever vaccination. TCRdb re-called the 5' RACE reads with MiXCR, one entry per CDR3 protein. The sample holds fewer than 650,000 distinct CDR3 sequences; 21% are singletons and the top ten take about 16%. Here the sequenced sample was PBMCs, taken about 20 days after the first yellow fever vaccination. All receptors derive from a man aged 18 to 35 who received the YFV17D yellow fever vaccine.

The V and J genes are TRBV14 and TRBJ1-4, with D possibly being TRBD1 (5 bases). The V end lost 1 base, the J end lost 4 bases, and 19 bases lay between the germline ends. From germline, CDR1 is SGHDN and CDR2 FVKESK. The length of the CDR3 is 18 residues. The CDR3 here is CASSQGFRPGHRNEKLFF. The DNA for the CDR3 is TGTGCCAGCAGCCAAGGCTTCAGACCCGGACACCGTAATGAAAAACTGTTTTTT. The whole variable domain, remainder taken from reference TRBV14 and TRBJ1-4, is EAGVTQFPSHSVIEKGQTVTLRCDPISGHDNLYWYRRVMGKEIKFLLHFVKESKQDESGMPNNRFLAERTGGTYSTLKVQPAELEDSGVYFCASSQGFRPGHRNEKLFFGSGTQLSVL.

The V gene is TRBV18, the J gene TRBJ2-1; D gene ambiguous. The germline V gene encodes CDR1 KGHSH and CDR2 LQKENI. Trimming stripped 4 bases from V and 1 base from J, with 11 bases between. The CDR3 spans 15 residues. CDR3 residues: CASSLGIRSYNEQFF. The CDR3 DNA reads TGTGCCAGCTCACTGGGGATACGATCCTACAATGAGCAGTTCTTC.

This clonotype was seen ten or more times. The chain combines TRBV5-8 with TRBJ1-5; no clear D. This CDR3 region has 16 residues. Trimming shortened V by 0 bases and J by 4 bases, and 14 bases separated the two germline ends. Looked up from germline, CDR1 is SGHTS and CDR2 is YDEGEE. The CDR3 spells CASSLGTGLWNQPQHF. The DNA for the CDR3 is TGTGCCAGCAGCTTGGGTACTGGGCTGTGGAATCAGCCCCAGCATTTT.

CDR3 region: CAATGTGGTEAFF. The CDR3, as DNA: TGTGCCGCAACCGGGACGGGAGGAACTGAAGCTTTCTTT. The rearrangement joins TRBV6-2 or TRBV6-3 to TRBJ1-1; possible D gene TRBD1, 5 bases. Per germline, CDR1 MNHEY and CDR2 SVGEGT. V gave up 11 bases and J gave up 5 bases, with 18 bases separating them. The CDR3 sequence is 13 residues long.

This clonotype was picked up a small number of times. The V and J genes are TRBV29-1 and TRBJ2-2; tentatively, D is TRBD2 (5 bases). This CDR3 is built from 13 residues. Germline V lookup: CDR1 SQVTM, CDR2 ANQGSEA. V was pared by 6 bases and J by 1 base, with 9 bases between. Written as DNA, the CDR3 is TGCAGCGTGGCCGGACTGAACACCGGGGAGCTGTTTTTT. Protein: CSVAGLNTGELFF.

Only a few counts were recorded for this clonotype. The V gene is TRBV5-5, the J gene TRBJ1-6; tentatively, D is TRBD1 (5 bases). Germline CDR1 is SGHKS and CDR2 is YYEKEE (reference sequence). Trimming removed 5 bases from V and 7 bases from J, with 7 bases in between. The CDR3 extends over 12 amino acids. CDR3 in amino acids: CASRGLNSPLHF. DNA of the CDR3: TGTGCCAGCAGGGGACTGAATTCACCCCTCCACTTT.

This clonotype was seen many times. The chain links TRBV7-9 to TRBJ1-1; perhaps TRBD1 as D (5 bases). The CDR3 covers 17 residues. Germline loops: CDR1 SEHNR, CDR2 FQNEAQ (reference sequence). V was trimmed by 2 bases and J by 2 bases, leaving 18 bases between them. CDR3 nucleotide sequence: TGTGCCAGCAGCTTAAGGAGGAGTGGGGCAGCTAACACTGAAGCTTTCTTT. This translates into CASSLRRSGAANTEAFF.

This clonotype was seen a handful of times. The chain recombines TRBV20-1 with TRBJ1-5; D is unclear. Germline-derived CDR1 and CDR2 are DFQATT and SNEGSKA (reference sequence). The CDR3 has 17 amino acids. Trimming pared 6 bases from V and 1 base from J, leaving 22 bases between. Here the CDR3 reads CSADSGKSRTSNQPQHF. The CDR3 bases are TGCAGTGCCGATTCGGGGAAAAGCAGGACGAGCAATCAGCCCCAGCATTTT.

In its sample, this clonotype was seen a few times. The J gene is TRBJ2-7, the V gene TRBV7-7; D is possibly TRBD2 (7 bases). Germline CDR1 and CDR2: SSHAT and FNYEAQ (reference sequence). CDR3 length equals 14 residues. The CDR3 loop is CASSWGGFKGEQYV. CDR3 DNA sequence: TGTGCTAGCAGCTGGGGGGGCTTTAAGGGTGAGCAGTACGTC.

The J gene is TRBJ2-3, the V gene TRBV7-8, with 8 bases fitting TRBD2. The CDR3 is 15 amino acids. In germline, CDR1 is SGHVS, CDR2 FQNEAQ. The V and J ends lost 5 bases and 7 bases, in that order; junction bases with no gene match: 11. The CDR3 spells CASSTSGSSGYTQYF. DNA for the CDR3: TGTGCCAGCAGCACTAGCGGCAGCTCGGGATATACGCAGTATTTT. Combining the CDR3 with reference TRBV7-8 and TRBJ2-3 gives the whole variable domain GAGVSQSPRYKVAKRGQDVALRCDPISGHVSLFWYQQALGQGPEFLTYFQNEAQLDKSGLPSDRFFAERPEGSVSTLKIQRTQQEDSAVYLCASSTSGSSGYTQYFGPGTRLTVL.

V usage is TRBV5-1 and J usage is TRBJ1-4; D gene uncertain. With 0 bases removed from V and 6 bases from J, the gap between germline ends came to 9 bases. Germline V CDR1 and CDR2: SGHRS, YFSETQ. There are 14 residues in the CDR3. CDR3 sequence (DNA): TGCGCCAGCAGCTTGGCAGGTGTTCATGAAAAACTGTTTTTT. Amino acids: CASSLAGVHEKLFF.

Only a few counts were recorded for this clonotype. The V and J genes are TRBV6-1 and TRBJ2-5; 9 positions match TRBD2. V lost 5 bases and J lost 6; bases outside the gene matches: 16. Germline-derived CDR1 and CDR2 are MNHNS and SASEGT. The CDR3 spans 17 residues. The CDR3 DNA reads TGTGCCAGCAGTCCGTCCCCGCGGCGGGGGGGGAGTAAGACCCAGTACTTC. Translated, it gives CASSPSPRRGGSKTQYF.

Turning to this clonotype: One junction end disagrees with the germline gene, perhaps due to a read error. The chain joins TRBV3-1 to TRBJ1-1; the match to TRBD1 covers 7 bases. Looked up from germline, CDR1 is LGHDT and CDR2 is YNNKEL (reference sequence). CDR3 length equals 19 residues. This chain's CDR3 is CACSQEKGGALYRDTEAFF. The CDR3 nucleotides are TGTGCCTGCAGCCAAGAAAAAGGGGGCGCTTTATACAGGGACACTGAAGCTTTCTTT. The full variable domain, with the rest looked up from reference TRBV3-1 and TRBJ1-1, is DTAVSQTPKYLVTQMGNDKSIKCEQNLGHDTMYWYKQDSKKFLKIMFSYNNKELIINETVPNRFSPKSPDKAHLNLHINSLELGDSAVYFCACSQEKGGALYRDTEAFFGQGTRLTVV.

This clonotype was seen a handful of times. The chain couples TRBV7-6 to TRBJ1-2; possibly TRBD1 for D (6 bases). Germline V CDR1 and CDR2: SGHVS, FNYEAQ. Between the trimmed V and J ends, which lost 5 bases and 2 bases, there was a span of 9 bases. CDR3 length: 13 residues. The CDR3 sequence: CASSNRENYGYTF. CDR3 bases: TGTGCCAGCAGCAACAGGGAAAACTATGGCTACACCTTC.

As to this clonotype: This may be a read error: a much more frequent sequence differs by one nucleotide. The CDR3 DNA reads as TGTTCCAGCAGTTATACTGGACTAGCTATTCCCGGGGAGCTGTTTTTT. Residues: CSSSYTGLAIPGELFF. V and J are TRBV6-5 and TRBJ2-2, with 8 bases matching TRBD2. Germline V gene data show CDR1 as MNHEY and CDR2 as SVGAGI. The CDR3 totals 16 residues.

This clonotype turned up a few times. The genes are TRBV12-3 or TRBV12-4 and TRBJ2-2; no reliable D call. V was pared by 6 bases and J by 0 bases, with 17 bases between. This CDR3 is built from 17 residues. The CDR3 DNA reads as TGTGCCAGCAGCGCCCGGACCTTTCACTCGAACACCGGGGAGCTGTTTTTT. This gives the protein CASSARTFHSNTGELFF.

The rearrangement uses TRBV29-1 and TRBJ2-5; D might be TRBD1 (6 bases). The germline V and J ends were trimmed by 6 bases and 7 bases, with 18 bases remaining between them. CDR3 length: 13 residues. The germline V gene encodes CDR1 SQVTM and CDR2 ANQGSEA. CDR3 DNA sequence: TGCAGCGTCCGTCAACAGGGTCTGGTGACCCAGTACTTC. Translated: CSVRQQGLVTQYF.

This clonotype has more than one count but fewer than ten. The chain has TRBV4-1 and TRBJ2-7; possibly TRBD1 for D (6 bases). V was shortened by 4 bases and J by 3 bases, with 13 bases between the two germline ends. CDR3 length: 14 amino acids. Germline values: CDR1 MGHRA, CDR2 YSYEKL. The CDR3 protein is CASSPDSSIYEQYF. Written as DNA, the CDR3 is TGCGCCAGCAGCCCGGACAGCTCCATCTACGAGCAGTACTTC.